Listed below are T cell receptor beta chains from one sample, sequenced in a study of blood T cell repertoires in COVID-19. Data came from immunoSEQ multiplex PCR; TCRdb stores just in-frame clones and leaves some out. The sample has approximately 120,000 clones, around 80% seen once. The sample taken for sequencing was peripheral blood. The receptors here all came from a man under 40 with COVID-19, enrolled during active disease. The CDR3 runs from the conserved cysteine through the conserved F or W. A D gene is named only where the DNA matches it firmly. The size of a clone is reported for some rows only, either as once, few or many, or as a class for expanded clones.

abundance	v_gene	d_gene	j_gene	CDR3nt	CDR3aa
NA	TRBV28	NA	TRBJ1-4	TGTGCCAGCAGTTCCCTTGGCGGCCCACAGCGGGCTAATGAAAAACTGTTTTTT	CASSSLGGPQRANEKLFF
few	TRBV9	NA	TRBJ1-1	TGTGCCAGCAGCGTAGGCGGTCACACTGAAGCTTTCTTT	CASSVGGHTEAFF
NA	TRBV4-2	TRBD2	TRBJ2-7	TGTGCCAGCAGCCAAGATTTAATGGGGACTAGCGGGGGTCACTCCTACGAGCAGTACTTC	CASSQDLMGTSGGHSYEQYF
once	TRBV6-6	NA	TRBJ1-3	TGTGCCAGCACCGACGCGGGGTACGCTGGAAACACCATATATTTT	CASTDAGYAGNTIYF
NA	TRBV12-3/TRBV12-4	NA	TRBJ1-1	TGTGCCAGCAGGGAGGGGTGGGGCACTGAAGCTTTCTTT	CASREGWGTEAFF
NA	TRBV30	NA	TRBJ1-6	TGTGCCTGGAGGCAAACTGGTTCACCCCTCCACTTT	CAWRQTGSPLHF
NA	TRBV19	NA	TRBJ1-2	TGTGCCAGTAGCAGGGGAACGGGCTACACCTTC	CASSRGTGYTF
NA	TRBV27	NA	TRBJ1-5	TGTGCCACCAACTCCCCCCAGGGGCCCTTGGGAGGGGATCAGCCCCAGCATTTT	CATNSPQGPLGGDQPQHF
NA	TRBV5-6	NA	TRBJ1-3	TGTGCCAGTCGCTTGGCCGCTGGAAACACCATATATTTT	CASRLAAGNTIYF
few	TRBV11-2	NA	TRBJ2-7	TGTGCCAGCAGAACTAGGGGGGAGCAGTACTTC	CASRTRGEQYF
NA	TRBV6-4	TRBD2	TRBJ2-1	TGTGCCAGCAGTGACGGGAGGACTAGCCCGCCAACGATCATCCTATACAATGAGCAGTTCTTC	CASSDGRTSPPTIILYNEQFF
NA	TRBV5-8	TRBD2	TRBJ2-1	TGTGCCAGCAGCCCAATGACTAGCGGGAGAGTATCCAATGAGCAGTTCTTC	CASSPMTSGRVSNEQFF
NA	TRBV19	TRBD1	TRBJ1-2	TGTGCCAGCCTTCCGGGACAGGGGGCGACGGGCTACACCTTC	CASLPGQGATGYTF
NA	TRBV24-1	TRBD1	TRBJ1-5	TGTGCCACCAGTGATCCTATCCTATACCCGGGACAGGGGGATCGTCAGCCCCAGCATTTT	CATSDPILYPGQGDRQPQHF
NA	TRBV28	NA	TRBJ1-2	TGTGCCAGCAGCTCTCGGGGAGGAAGCTATGGCTACACCTTC	CASSSRGGSYGYTF
NA	TRBV29-1	TRBD2	TRBJ2-3	TGCAGCGTTGAAACCCGGGGGGAAGATACGCAGTATTTT	CSVETRGEDTQYF
few	TRBV7-3	NA	TRBJ2-2	TGTGCCAGCAGCTTAAATCCTCTGGGACAGAACACCGGGGAGCTGTTTTTT	CASSLNPLGQNTGELFF
NA	TRBV4-1	NA	TRBJ1-2	TGCGCCAGCAGCCAAAGGGGCAACTATGGCTACACCTTC	CASSQRGNYGYTF
once	TRBV2	NA	TRBJ1-3	TGTGCCAGTGCTGGGGTTAGAGGGAAGGCCACCATATATTTT	CASAGVRGKATIYF
few	TRBV7-3	NA	TRBJ2-1	TGTGCCAGCAGCTTAAGTGGGATACAGGTAGAGCAGTTCTTC	CASSLSGIQVEQFF
NA	TRBV25-1	TRBD2	TRBJ2-7	TGTGCCAGCAGTGAATCGGGACTAGCGGGGACCTACGAGCAGTACTTC	CASSESGLAGTYEQYF
few	TRBV29-1	NA	TRBJ1-2	TGCAGCGTTGGTGGGGGCGCCTATGGCTACACCTTC	CSVGGGAYGYTF
NA	TRBV28	NA	TRBJ2-7	TGTGCCAGCAGTTTTCCCCGCGAAGCCCGTCGCGAGCAGTACTTC	CASSFPREARREQYF
few	TRBV14	NA	TRBJ2-7	TGTGCCAGCAGCCCGCTCGAGGGTTCCTCCTACGAGCAGTACTTC	CASSPLEGSSYEQYF
NA	TRBV13	NA	TRBJ1-2	TGTGCCAGCAGCTTAGGCTCCAGGGGCCTTGGCTACACCTTC	CASSLGSRGLGYTF
NA	TRBV6-5	TRBD1	TRBJ1-2	TGTGCCAGCAGTTACTCATACAGGGGGAACTATGGCTACACCTTC	CASSYSYRGNYGYTF
NA	TRBV19	TRBD2	TRBJ2-1	TGTGCCAGTAGTAATACGGGACTAGCGGACAATGAGCAGTTCTTC	CASSNTGLADNEQFF
NA	TRBV6-5	NA	TRBJ1-5	TGTGCCAGCAGTCCCCTCCGGGGGGATCAGCCCCAGCATTTT	CASSPLRGDQPQHF
NA	TRBV5-1	TRBD1	TRBJ2-1	TGCGCCAGCAGACCGGGACAGGGGGCTAACAATGAGCAGTTCTTC	CASRPGQGANNEQFF